This TCR beta chain was identified in a study of T cells after yellow fever vaccination. Study outcomes and limitations: The CD4 compartment and the CD8 compartment contained a small share of clonotypes in common. Once the booster was given, most primary-vaccination clones reappeared, at about 96% for CD4 and roughly 91% for CD8.

A remark on this clonotype: Its antigen remains unknown.

From germline, CDR1 is MGHRA and CDR2 YSYEKL. Trimming removed 4 bases at V and 4 bases at J, with 16 bases between. The CDR3 has 15 amino acids. A universal primer site and UMIs were added as TCR cDNA was made by 5'RACE template switching. One entry per CDR3 protein, called by TCRdb with MiXCR from the 5' RACE reads. Here the sample spans 450,000 to 600,000 distinct CDR3 sequences, about a sixth being singletons. The V gene is TRBV4-1, the J gene TRBJ1-2; possibly TRBD1 for D (5 bases). The source is a young man who received the YFV17D yellow fever vaccine. The sample was PBMCs, taken more than 4 days after the first yellow fever vaccination. The CDR3 loop is CASSRVSGGVYGYTF. The CDR3 DNA is TGCGCCAGCAGCCGAGTCTCCGGGGGGGTCTATGGCTACACCTTC.